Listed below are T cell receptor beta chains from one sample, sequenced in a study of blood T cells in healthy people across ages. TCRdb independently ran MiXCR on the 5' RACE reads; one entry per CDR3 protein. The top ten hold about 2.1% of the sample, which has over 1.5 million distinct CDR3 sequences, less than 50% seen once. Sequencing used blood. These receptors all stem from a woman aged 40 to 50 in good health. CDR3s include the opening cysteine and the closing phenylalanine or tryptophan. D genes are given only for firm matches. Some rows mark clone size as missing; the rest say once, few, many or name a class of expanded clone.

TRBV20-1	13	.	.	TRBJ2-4	TGCAGTGCTAGGGGGACCCCTGACAACATTCAGTACTTC	CSARGTPDNIQYF
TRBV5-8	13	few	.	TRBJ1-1	TGTGCCAGCAGCTGGGGGAGGAACACTGAAGCTTTCTTT	CASSWGRNTEAFF
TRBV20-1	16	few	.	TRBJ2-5	TGCAGTGCTAGAGACCGTCAGGCGGGTCCCCAAGAGACCCAGTACTTC	CSARDRQAGPQETQYF
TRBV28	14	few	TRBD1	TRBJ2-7	TGTGCCAGCAGCTTACAGGGGGAGGCTCGCGAGCAGTACTTC	CASSLQGEAREQYF
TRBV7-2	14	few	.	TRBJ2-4	TGTGCCAGCAGCTTAGGGACCGGGGGTGGCATTCAGTACTTC	CASSLGTGGGIQYF
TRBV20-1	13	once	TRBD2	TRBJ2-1	TGCAGTGCATTAGCGGGGGGGGTGTCTGAGCAGTTCTTC	CSALAGGVSEQFF
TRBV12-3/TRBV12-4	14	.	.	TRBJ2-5	TGTGCCAGCAGTGTTGCCGGGATTAAAGAGACCCAGTACTTC	CASSVAGIKETQYF
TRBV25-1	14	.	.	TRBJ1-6	TGTGCCAGCAGGCCAGGGTATGGTAATTCACCCCTCCACTTT	CASRPGYGNSPLHF
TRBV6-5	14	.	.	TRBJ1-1	TGTGCCAGCAGTTACCGGGTAGGGAACACTGAAGCTTTCTTT	CASSYRVGNTEAFF
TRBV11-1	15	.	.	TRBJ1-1	TGTGCCAGCAGCTTGGGGGGGCGGCGGGCCACTGAAGCTTTCTTT	CASSLGGRRATEAFF